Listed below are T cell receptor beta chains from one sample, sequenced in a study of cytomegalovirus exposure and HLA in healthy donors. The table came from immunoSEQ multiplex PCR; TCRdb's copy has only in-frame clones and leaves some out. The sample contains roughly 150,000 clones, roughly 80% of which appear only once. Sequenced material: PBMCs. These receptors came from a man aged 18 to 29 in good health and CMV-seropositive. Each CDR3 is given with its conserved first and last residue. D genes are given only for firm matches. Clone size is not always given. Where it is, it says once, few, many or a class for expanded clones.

cdr3_aa: CASRPPSGIYGYTF; cdr3_nt: TGTGCCAGCAGACCCCCTTCAGGGATCTATGGCTACACCTTC; clone_size: .; v_call: TRBV7-2; d_call: .; cdr3_length: 14; j_call: TRBJ1-2
cdr3_aa: CAGSLQGARNQPQHF; cdr3_nt: TGTGCCGGCAGTTTACAGGGGGCGCGCAATCAGCCCCAGCATTTT; clone_size: .; v_call: TRBV28; d_call: TRBD1; cdr3_length: 15; j_call: TRBJ1-5
cdr3_aa: CASSDIVRDYQHF; cdr3_nt: TGTGCCAGCAGTGATATCGTCAGGGATTACCAGCATTTT; clone_size: .; v_call: TRBV6-1; d_call: .; cdr3_length: 13; j_call: TRBJ1-5
cdr3_aa: CASNPTPGSGTQYF; cdr3_nt: TGTGCCAGTAACCCGACCCCGGGTAGCGGTACGCAGTATTTT; clone_size: .; v_call: TRBV19; d_call: .; cdr3_length: 14; j_call: TRBJ2-3
cdr3_aa: CASSSRQVSPLHF; cdr3_nt: TGTGCCAGCAGTTCCAGACAGGTCTCACCCCTCCACTTT; clone_size: .; v_call: TRBV5-4; d_call: .; cdr3_length: 13; j_call: TRBJ1-6
cdr3_aa: CASSVGLAGGGQETQYF; cdr3_nt: TGTGCCAGCAGCGTAGGGCTAGCGGGAGGAGGACAAGAGACCCAGTACTTC; clone_size: .; v_call: TRBV9; d_call: TRBD2; cdr3_length: 17; j_call: TRBJ2-5
cdr3_aa: CASSVTSGRPYEQYF; cdr3_nt: TGCGCCAGCAGCGTTACTAGCGGGAGACCCTACGAGCAGTACTTC; clone_size: .; v_call: TRBV5-1; d_call: TRBD2; cdr3_length: 15; j_call: TRBJ2-7
cdr3_aa: CASSLGRGTNEQYF; cdr3_nt: TGTGCCAGCAGTTTAGGTAGGGGAACGAACGAGCAGTACTTC; clone_size: .; v_call: TRBV27; d_call: .; cdr3_length: 14; j_call: TRBJ2-7
cdr3_aa: CASSLSGRNNEQFF; cdr3_nt: TGTGCCAGCAGCCTCTCGGGGAGAAACAATGAGCAGTTCTTC; clone_size: once; v_call: TRBV14; d_call: .; cdr3_length: 14; j_call: TRBJ2-1
cdr3_aa: CASSLSSYTSYEQYF; cdr3_nt: TGTGCCAGCAGTTTATCTTCTTACACATCGTACGAGCAGTACTTC; clone_size: .; v_call: TRBV27; d_call: .; cdr3_length: 15; j_call: TRBJ2-7
cdr3_aa: CASSGRRETEAFF; cdr3_nt: TGTGCCAGCAGCGGACGCCGGGAAACTGAAGCTTTCTTT; clone_size: .; v_call: TRBV9; d_call: .; cdr3_length: 13; j_call: TRBJ1-1
cdr3_aa: CASSATRTGGDEQFF; cdr3_nt: TGCGCCAGCAGCGCAACTCGGACAGGGGGCGATGAGCAGTTCTTC; clone_size: .; v_call: TRBV10-1; d_call: TRBD1; cdr3_length: 15; j_call: TRBJ2-1
cdr3_aa: CASRQGTGQLDSYEQYF; cdr3_nt: TGCGCCAGCCGCCAAGGCACTGGACAGCTTGACTCCTACGAGCAGTACTTC; clone_size: .; v_call: TRBV4-1; d_call: .; cdr3_length: 17; j_call: TRBJ2-7
cdr3_aa: CASGLYESSYNEQFF; cdr3_nt: TGTGCTAGTGGTTTGTACGAGAGCTCCTACAATGAGCAGTTCTTC; clone_size: few; v_call: TRBV12-5; d_call: .; cdr3_length: 15; j_call: TRBJ2-1
cdr3_aa: CASSAGVYNEQFF; cdr3_nt: TGCGCCAGCAGTGCGGGAGTCTACAATGAGCAGTTCTTC; clone_size: .; v_call: TRBV5-1; d_call: TRBD2; cdr3_length: 13; j_call: TRBJ2-1
cdr3_aa: CASSPPSYSGHLYGYTF; cdr3_nt: TGTGCCAGCTCACCACCGTCCTACTCGGGACACCTTTATGGCTACACCTTC; clone_size: few; v_call: TRBV18; d_call: .; cdr3_length: 17; j_call: TRBJ1-2
cdr3_aa: CASSMGAGGYNEQFF; cdr3_nt: TGTGCCAGCAGCATGGGAGCGGGAGGTTACAATGAGCAGTTCTTC; clone_size: .; v_call: TRBV11-3; d_call: TRBD2; cdr3_length: 15; j_call: TRBJ2-1
cdr3_aa: CASNSQGYEQYF; cdr3_nt: TGTGCCAGCAACTCCCAGGGCTACGAGCAGTACTTC; clone_size: .; v_call: TRBV28; d_call: .; cdr3_length: 12; j_call: TRBJ2-7
cdr3_aa: CASSLRQGGTGELFF; cdr3_nt: TGCGCCAGCAGCCTTAGACAGGGAGGCACCGGGGAGCTGTTTTTT; clone_size: .; v_call: TRBV5-1; d_call: .; cdr3_length: 15; j_call: TRBJ2-2
cdr3_aa: CASSPLQGIEETQYF; cdr3_nt: TGTGCCAGCAGCCCCCTACAGGGGATCGAAGAGACCCAGTACTTC; clone_size: .; v_call: TRBV28; d_call: TRBD1; cdr3_length: 15; j_call: TRBJ2-5
cdr3_aa: CASSVPTTRRPTLRHPNTEAFF; cdr3_nt: TGTGCCAGCAGCGTACCAACTACCAGACGACCGACTTTACGCCATCCGAACACTGAAGCTTTCTTT; clone_size: .; v_call: TRBV9; d_call: .; cdr3_length: 22; j_call: TRBJ1-1
cdr3_aa: CAISDTLAGGPHESDTQYF; cdr3_nt: TGTGCCATCAGTGATACACTAGCGGGAGGGCCTCATGAGTCAGATACGCAGTATTTT; clone_size: .; v_call: TRBV10-3; d_call: TRBD2; cdr3_length: 19; j_call: TRBJ2-3
cdr3_aa: CASSPHGLAGGRWGTDTQYF; cdr3_nt: TGTGCCAGCAGCCCCCACGGACTAGCGGGAGGACGTTGGGGCACAGATACGCAGTATTTT; clone_size: once; v_call: TRBV9; d_call: TRBD2; cdr3_length: 20; j_call: TRBJ2-3
cdr3_aa: CASSDPDREETQYF; cdr3_nt: TGTGCCAGCAGCGACCCGGACAGAGAAGAGACCCAGTACTTC; clone_size: .; v_call: TRBV6-1; d_call: .; cdr3_length: 14; j_call: TRBJ2-5
cdr3_aa: CASSSTGTGAYNEQFF; cdr3_nt: TGTGCCAGCAGTTCCACCGGGACAGGGGCCTACAATGAGCAGTTCTTC; clone_size: .; v_call: TRBV28; d_call: TRBD1; cdr3_length: 16; j_call: TRBJ2-1
cdr3_aa: CASSLVGDSQTQYF; cdr3_nt: TGTGCCAGCAGCTTGGTGGGAGATTCCCAGACCCAGTACTTC; clone_size: .; v_call: TRBV5-5; d_call: .; cdr3_length: 14; j_call: TRBJ2-5
cdr3_aa: CASSPRDRGHEQYF; cdr3_nt: TGTGCCAGCAGCCCTCGGGACAGGGGCCACGAGCAGTACTTC; clone_size: .; v_call: TRBV9; d_call: TRBD1; cdr3_length: 14; j_call: TRBJ2-7
cdr3_aa: CSVPGTGASRAFF; cdr3_nt: TGCAGCGTTCCGGGGACAGGAGCCTCTCGGGCTTTCTTT; clone_size: .; v_call: TRBV29-1; d_call: TRBD1; cdr3_length: 13; j_call: TRBJ1-1
cdr3_aa: CASSQGGQGGTEAFF; cdr3_nt: TGCGCCAGCAGCCAAGGGGGACAGGGTGGCACTGAAGCTTTCTTT; clone_size: .; v_call: TRBV4-1; d_call: TRBD1; cdr3_length: 15; j_call: TRBJ1-1
cdr3_aa: CASSFLSGVGELFF; cdr3_nt: TGTGCCAGCAGCTTCTTGTCGGGAGTCGGGGAGCTGTTTTTT; clone_size: .; v_call: TRBV7-9; d_call: .; cdr3_length: 14; j_call: TRBJ2-2
cdr3_aa: CASSELGGVQETQYF; cdr3_nt: TGTGCCAGCAGCGAACTTGGAGGGGTCCAAGAGACCCAGTACTTC; clone_size: .; v_call: TRBV6-1; d_call: .; cdr3_length: 15; j_call: TRBJ2-5
cdr3_aa: CASSSTRLAHAPYNEQFF; cdr3_nt: TGTGCCAGCAGTTCAACCCGCCTAGCTCATGCTCCTTACAATGAGCAGTTCTTC; clone_size: once; v_call: TRBV28; d_call: .; cdr3_length: 18; j_call: TRBJ2-1
cdr3_aa: CASSIPGSGNTIYF; cdr3_nt: TGTGCCAGTAGTATTCCGGGCTCTGGAAACACCATATATTTT; clone_size: few; v_call: TRBV19; d_call: .; cdr3_length: 14; j_call: TRBJ1-3
cdr3_aa: CASSDRREGGYEQYF; cdr3_nt: TGTGCCAGCAGTGATAGGAGGGAGGGGGGGTACGAGCAGTACTTC; clone_size: .; v_call: TRBV6-1; d_call: .; cdr3_length: 15; j_call: TRBJ2-7
cdr3_aa: CASGSGPRGQETQYF; cdr3_nt: TGTGCTAGTGGTTCCGGGCCTCGGGGGCAAGAGACCCAGTACTTC; clone_size: .; v_call: TRBV12-5; d_call: .; cdr3_length: 15; j_call: TRBJ2-5
cdr3_aa: CAWSVPSGWTGELFF; cdr3_nt: TGTGCCTGGAGTGTACCGAGCGGGTGGACCGGGGAGCTGTTTTTT; clone_size: .; v_call: TRBV30; d_call: .; cdr3_length: 15; j_call: TRBJ2-2
cdr3_aa: CASSLEPTGQGALYEQYF; cdr3_nt: TGTGCCAGCAGCTTAGAGCCCACCGGACAGGGGGCGCTTTACGAGCAGTACTTC; clone_size: .; v_call: TRBV7-2; d_call: TRBD1; cdr3_length: 18; j_call: TRBJ2-7
cdr3_aa: CASSTSTLRYF; cdr3_nt: TGTGCCAGCAGCACCTCTACGCTCCGGTACTTC; clone_size: .; v_call: TRBV7-2; d_call: .; cdr3_length: 11; j_call: TRBJ2-5
cdr3_aa: CASSRQRTSSYEQYF; cdr3_nt: TGTGCCAGCAGTCGACAGCGGACTAGCTCCTACGAGCAGTACTTC; clone_size: .; v_call: TRBV6-1; d_call: TRBD2; cdr3_length: 15; j_call: TRBJ2-7
cdr3_aa: CASSSKREADTQYF; cdr3_nt: TGTGCCAGCAGCTCGAAGCGGGAGGCAGATACGCAGTATTTT; clone_size: few; v_call: TRBV5-4; d_call: TRBD2; cdr3_length: 14; j_call: TRBJ2-3
cdr3_aa: CASSVGGTGGRKLFF; cdr3_nt: TGTGCCAGCAGCGTGGGGGGGACAGGGGGCCGAAAACTGTTTTTT; clone_size: .; v_call: TRBV7-2; d_call: TRBD1; cdr3_length: 15; j_call: TRBJ1-4
cdr3_aa: CASSDSGRDEAFF; cdr3_nt: TGCGCCAGCAGTGATTCGGGGAGGGATGAAGCTTTCTTT; clone_size: .; v_call: TRBV10-2; d_call: .; cdr3_length: 13; j_call: TRBJ1-1
cdr3_aa: CASRGGSGTYEQYF; cdr3_nt: TGCGCCAGCAGAGGGGGTAGCGGGACCTACGAGCAGTACTTC; clone_size: .; v_call: TRBV5-1; d_call: TRBD2; cdr3_length: 14; j_call: TRBJ2-7
cdr3_aa: CASSQRKPGIFPLSIYGYTF; cdr3_nt: TGCGCCAGCAGCCAAAGAAAACCAGGGATCTTTCCCCTGTCGATTTATGGCTACACCTTC; clone_size: .; v_call: TRBV23-1; d_call: .; cdr3_length: 20; j_call: TRBJ1-2
cdr3_aa: CARRDRDWYFAGELFF; cdr3_nt: TGTGCCCGGAGGGACCGGGACTGGTATTTTGCGGGGGAGCTGTTTTTT; clone_size: .; v_call: TRBV30; d_call: .; cdr3_length: 16; j_call: TRBJ2-2
cdr3_aa: CASSQGQGGNQPQHF; cdr3_nt: TGCGCCAGCAGCCAAGGACAGGGAGGCAATCAGCCCCAGCATTTT; clone_size: .; v_call: TRBV4-1; d_call: TRBD1; cdr3_length: 15; j_call: TRBJ1-5
cdr3_aa: CASSDSGLAGIYEQYF; cdr3_nt: TGTGCCAGTAGTGACTCGGGACTAGCGGGGATCTACGAGCAGTACTTC; clone_size: once; v_call: TRBV19; d_call: TRBD2; cdr3_length: 16; j_call: TRBJ2-7